Listed here is a single T cell receptor (beta chain). The antigen is not known. CDR3 size: 15 residues. V was trimmed by 0 bases and J by 2 bases, leaving 6 bases between them. From germline, CDR1 is SGHNT and CDR2 YYREEE (reference sequence). This sample is drawn from a study of siplizumab effects on memory and regulatory T cells. Study-level findings and limits: Naive-or-memory phenotypes were unassignable for roughly 75-96% of proliferating CD4+ or CD8+ clones.

Sequencing was performed with immunoSEQ multiplex PCR; in TCRdb, only in-frame clones are kept and a portion is missing. The profile shows some 110,000 clones, nearly 95% of them singletons. The clonotype comes from a human donor in good health. The rearrangement joins TRBV5-4 to TRBJ2-6; maybe TRBD1 (6 bases). The sequenced sample was Tregs sorted from blood. The CDR3 protein is CASSLDRAGANVLTF. The CDR3 DNA reads TGTGCCAGCAGCTTGGACAGGGCTGGGGCCAACGTCCTGACTTTC. Full variable domain (rest looked up from reference TRBV5-4 and TRBJ2-6): ETGVTQSPTHLIKTRGQQVTLRCSSQSGHNTVSWYQQALGQGPQFIFQYYREEENGRGNFPPRFSGLQFPNYSSELNVNALELDDSALYLCASSLDRAGANVLTFGAGSRLTVL.